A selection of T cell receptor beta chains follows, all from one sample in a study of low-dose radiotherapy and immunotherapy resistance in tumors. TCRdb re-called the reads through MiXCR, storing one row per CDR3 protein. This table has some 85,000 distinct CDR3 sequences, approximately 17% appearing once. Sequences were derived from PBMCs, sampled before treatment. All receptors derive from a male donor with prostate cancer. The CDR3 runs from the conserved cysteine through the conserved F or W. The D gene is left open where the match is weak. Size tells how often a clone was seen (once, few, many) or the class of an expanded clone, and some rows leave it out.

CDR3nt: TGTGCCAGCAGTGAATTCAGGAGCACAGATACGCAGTATTTT
CDR3aa: CASSEFRSTDTQYF
v_gene: TRBV2
abundance: few
j_gene: TRBJ2-3
d_gene: NA

CDR3nt: TGTGCCAGTACCCGACAGGGGGCGAGCTCCTACAATGAGCAGTTCTTC
CDR3aa: CASTRQGASSYNEQFF
v_gene: TRBV19
abundance: NA
j_gene: TRBJ2-1
d_gene: TRBD1

CDR3nt: TGTGCCAGCAGCTCCGGGCCTACCTACGAGCAGTACTTC
CDR3aa: CASSSGPTYEQYF
v_gene: TRBV28
abundance: many
j_gene: TRBJ2-7
d_gene: NA

CDR3nt: TGTGCCAGCCGAGACTATGGCTACACCTTC
CDR3aa: CASRDYGYTF
v_gene: TRBV28
abundance: many
j_gene: TRBJ1-2
d_gene: NA

CDR3nt: TGTGCCAGCAGTGGGGAGGGCGGAGTCTATGGCTACACCTTC
CDR3aa: CASSGEGGVYGYTF
v_gene: TRBV28
abundance: many
j_gene: TRBJ1-2
d_gene: NA

CDR3nt: TGTGCCAGTAGTATTCTGACTAGCGGGAGCTACAATGAGCAGTTCTTC
CDR3aa: CASSILTSGSYNEQFF
v_gene: TRBV19
abundance: many
j_gene: TRBJ2-1
d_gene: TRBD2

CDR3nt: TGTGCCAGCAGCCTGGACAGGGGATACAACTATGGCTACACCTTC
CDR3aa: CASSLDRGYNYGYTF
v_gene: TRBV3-1
abundance: many
j_gene: TRBJ1-2
d_gene: TRBD1

CDR3nt: TGTGCCTGGAGTGTACAACTACGGCTACGAAGCTCCTACGAGCAGTACTTC
CDR3aa: CAWSVQLRLRSSYEQYF
v_gene: TRBV30
abundance: many
j_gene: TRBJ2-7
d_gene: NA

CDR3nt: TGTGCCAGCAGTTTATGGGGCGGGGGATCCTACGAGCAGTACTTC
CDR3aa: CASSLWGGGSYEQYF
v_gene: TRBV28
abundance: NA
j_gene: TRBJ2-7
d_gene: TRBD2

CDR3nt: TGTGCCAGCAGCTTAGCGGCCATCACGGGAGTTAACTATGGCTACACCTTC
CDR3aa: CASSLAAITGVNYGYTF
v_gene: TRBV11-1
abundance: few
j_gene: TRBJ1-2
d_gene: NA

CDR3nt: TGTGCCAGCAGCCGCGGCGGGACCCTCAATGAGCAGTTCTTC
CDR3aa: CASSRGGTLNEQFF
v_gene: TRBV7-2
abundance: many
j_gene: TRBJ2-1
d_gene: NA

CDR3nt: TGCAGCGTTGAGGGGTTGAAGACCCAGTACTTC
CDR3aa: CSVEGLKTQYF
v_gene: TRBV29-1
abundance: many
j_gene: TRBJ2-5
d_gene: NA

CDR3nt: TGTGCCGGGGCCCCCGATAGCAATCAGCCCCAGCATTTT
CDR3aa: CAGAPDSNQPQHF
v_gene: TRBV28
abundance: many
j_gene: TRBJ1-5
d_gene: NA

CDR3nt: TGTGCCAGCAGCTCCCCTGCGACCCAGTACTTC
CDR3aa: CASSSPATQYF
v_gene: TRBV7-9
abundance: many
j_gene: TRBJ2-5
d_gene: NA

CDR3nt: TGCAGCGTGACAGGGGGCTACGAGCAGTACTTC
CDR3aa: CSVTGGYEQYF
v_gene: TRBV29-1
abundance: many
j_gene: TRBJ2-7
d_gene: TRBD1